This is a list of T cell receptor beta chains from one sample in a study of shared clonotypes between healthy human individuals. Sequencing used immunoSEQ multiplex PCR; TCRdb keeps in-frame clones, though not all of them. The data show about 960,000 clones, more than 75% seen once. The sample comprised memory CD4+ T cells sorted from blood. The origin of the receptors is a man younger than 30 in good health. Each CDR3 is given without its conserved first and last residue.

CDR3aa: ASSESGQSSYNSPLH
v_gene: TRBV10-1
j_gene: TRBJ1-6

CDR3aa: ASSPGTGAPEAF
v_gene: TRBV6-5
j_gene: TRBJ1-1

CDR3aa: ASSPGSFHEQY
v_gene: TRBV6-5
j_gene: TRBJ2-7

CDR3aa: ASRDWTANEKLF
v_gene: TRBV2
j_gene: TRBJ1-4

CDR3aa: AWSNNRVLTEAF
v_gene: TRBV30
j_gene: TRBJ1-1

CDR3aa: ASTSNGGLYNEQF
v_gene: TRBV2
j_gene: TRBJ2-1

CDR3aa: ASSGSYTTYEQY
v_gene: TRBV2
j_gene: TRBJ2-7

CDR3aa: ASSESGRSFSGNTIY
v_gene: TRBV25-1
j_gene: TRBJ1-3

CDR3aa: ASSSDGSYEQY
v_gene: TRBV18
j_gene: TRBJ2-7

CDR3aa: ASHSGANVLT
v_gene: TRBV7-2
j_gene: TRBJ2-6

CDR3aa: ASSSPPRSSYEQY
v_gene: TRBV7-2
j_gene: TRBJ2-7

CDR3aa: ASTPTGVTQY
v_gene: TRBV2
j_gene: TRBJ2-5

CDR3aa: ASSLRQTYNSPLH
v_gene: TRBV28
j_gene: TRBJ1-6

CDR3aa: ASGKLGDEAF
v_gene: TRBV6-6
j_gene: TRBJ1-1

CDR3aa: ATSRDGRGDTEAF
v_gene: TRBV15
j_gene: TRBJ1-1

CDR3aa: ASSTYGPQH
v_gene: TRBV19
j_gene: TRBJ1-5

CDR3aa: ASSLGQMNTEAF
v_gene: TRBV5-1
j_gene: TRBJ1-1

CDR3aa: SVVHMNTEAF
v_gene: TRBV29-1
j_gene: TRBJ1-1

CDR3aa: AWSVQGETQY
v_gene: TRBV30
j_gene: TRBJ2-5

CDR3aa: ASSYDGYGYT
v_gene: TRBV7-2
j_gene: TRBJ1-2

CDR3aa: ASSLSRTGANVLT
v_gene: TRBV7-2
j_gene: TRBJ2-6

CDR3aa: ASSLANREGNSNQPQH
v_gene: TRBV11-3
j_gene: TRBJ1-5

CDR3aa: ASSLAGIQGYEQY
v_gene: TRBV27
j_gene: TRBJ2-7

CDR3aa: ASRQSAYSYEQY
v_gene: TRBV5-4
j_gene: TRBJ2-7

CDR3aa: ASSPFGLADNEQF
v_gene: TRBV5-1
j_gene: TRBJ2-1

CDR3aa: SVGEGGSQPQH
v_gene: TRBV29-1
j_gene: TRBJ1-5

CDR3aa: ASSLGGQSTGELF
v_gene: TRBV7-2
j_gene: TRBJ2-2

CDR3aa: ASSLFPPTGVRAYEQY
v_gene: TRBV27
j_gene: TRBJ2-7

CDR3aa: ASSESAGQGGYEQF
v_gene: TRBV6-4
j_gene: TRBJ2-1

CDR3aa: ASSLRSVGGLTQY
v_gene: TRBV28
j_gene: TRBJ2-3

CDR3aa: ASAQDRASTYEQY
v_gene: TRBV2
j_gene: TRBJ2-7

CDR3aa: ASSQRDSGGRTIY
v_gene: TRBV4-2
j_gene: TRBJ1-3

CDR3aa: ASSRTGGNTGELF
v_gene: TRBV6-6
j_gene: TRBJ2-2